Listed below are T cell receptor beta chains from one sample, sequenced in a study of graft-versus-host responses after intestinal transplantation. Libraries were prepared by immunoSEQ multiplex PCR; TCRdb keeps only in-frame clonotypes and omits some of them. Of 45,000 to 60,000 clones in the sample, 85% to 95% were seen once. For these TCRs, the target antigens are not known. The sequences come from unstimulated CD8+ T cells sorted from spleen or lymph node cells, collected before transplant. The receptors here all came from a human donor who was the organ donor for an intestinal transplant. CDR3s include the opening cysteine and the closing phenylalanine or tryptophan. The order of the fields is clone size, V gene, J gene, D gene, CDR3 protein, CDR3 DNA. A D gene is named only where the DNA matches it firmly. Expanded clones get a size class; other rows say once, few or many, or leave the size out.

clone size: .; V gene: TRBV7-9; J gene: TRBJ1-2; D gene: .; CDR3 protein: CASRPEGLNGYTF; CDR3 DNA: TGTGCCAGCAGGCCAGAAGGGCTAAATGGCTACACCTTC
clone size: .; V gene: TRBV11-2; J gene: TRBJ1-6; D gene: .; CDR3 protein: CASSLEVVLGSPLHF; CDR3 DNA: TGTGCCAGCAGCTTAGAGGTGGTATTGGGTTCACCCCTCCACTTT
clone size: .; V gene: TRBV19; J gene: TRBJ1-1; D gene: .; CDR3 protein: CASSIGGSATEAFF; CDR3 DNA: TGTGCCAGTAGTATAGGTGGATCGGCCACTGAAGCTTTCTTT
clone size: .; V gene: TRBV29-1; J gene: TRBJ1-5; D gene: .; CDR3 protein: CSVGGGGQPQHF; CDR3 DNA: TGCAGCGTTGGAGGGGGAGGGCAGCCCCAGCATTTT
clone size: .; V gene: TRBV6-1; J gene: TRBJ1-2; D gene: TRBD1; CDR3 protein: CASSTQGATYGYTF; CDR3 DNA: TGTGCCAGCAGCACACAGGGGGCTACCTATGGCTACACCTTC
clone size: .; V gene: TRBV2; J gene: TRBJ2-7; D gene: TRBD2; CDR3 protein: CASRPGTTYEQYF; CDR3 DNA: TGTGCCAGCAGACCAGGGACTACTTACGAGCAGTACTTC
clone size: .; V gene: TRBV30; J gene: TRBJ1-1; D gene: .; CDR3 protein: CAWQRTENTEAFF; CDR3 DNA: TGTGCCTGGCAGAGGACAGAGAACACTGAAGCTTTCTTT
clone size: .; V gene: TRBV11-3; J gene: TRBJ2-2; D gene: .; CDR3 protein: CASSLGDFYTGELFF; CDR3 DNA: TGTGCCAGCAGCTTAGGGGACTTCTACACCGGGGAGCTGTTTTTT
clone size: .; V gene: TRBV18; J gene: TRBJ1-4; D gene: .; CDR3 protein: CASSPGQGEKLFF; CDR3 DNA: TGTGCCAGCTCACCTGGTCAGGGTGAAAAACTGTTTTTT
clone size: .; V gene: TRBV4-1; J gene: TRBJ2-7; D gene: TRBD1; CDR3 protein: CASSQEGTVSYEQYF; CDR3 DNA: TGCGCCAGCAGCCAAGAAGGGACAGTATCCTACGAGCAGTACTTC
clone size: .; V gene: TRBV28; J gene: TRBJ1-1; D gene: .; CDR3 protein: CASSFVGTEAFF; CDR3 DNA: TGTGCCAGCAGTTTTGTGGGCACTGAAGCTTTCTTT
clone size: once; V gene: TRBV2; J gene: TRBJ1-5; D gene: TRBD1; CDR3 protein: CASSASGGSDQPQHF; CDR3 DNA: TGTGCCAGCAGTGCCTCAGGGGGCAGCGATCAGCCCCAGCATTTT
clone size: .; V gene: TRBV7-9; J gene: TRBJ2-7; D gene: TRBD1; CDR3 protein: CASSSGQGAYEQYF; CDR3 DNA: TGTGCCAGCAGCTCTGGACAGGGGGCCTACGAGCAGTACTTC
clone size: .; V gene: TRBV7-2; J gene: TRBJ1-5; D gene: .; CDR3 protein: CASSLEGLQGPYSNQPQHF; CDR3 DNA: TGTGCCAGCAGCTTAGAAGGGTTACAGGGCCCTTATAGCAATCAGCCCCAGCATTTT
clone size: .; V gene: TRBV19; J gene: TRBJ1-2; D gene: TRBD1; CDR3 protein: CASIPRGTYGYTF; CDR3 DNA: TGTGCCAGTATCCCCAGGGGGACCTATGGCTACACCTTC
clone size: .; V gene: TRBV6-1; J gene: TRBJ2-6; D gene: .; CDR3 protein: CASSEERGGAISGANVLTF; CDR3 DNA: TGTGCCAGCAGTGAAGAGAGGGGTGGGGCCATCTCTGGGGCCAACGTCCTGACTTTC
clone size: .; V gene: TRBV4-1; J gene: TRBJ1-3; D gene: .; CDR3 protein: CASSQVGGGGGNTIYF; CDR3 DNA: TGCGCCAGCAGCCAAGTCGGGGGGGGCGGAGGAAACACCATATATTTT
clone size: .; V gene: TRBV28; J gene: TRBJ1-3; D gene: .; CDR3 protein: CASSFNVGNTIYF; CDR3 DNA: TGTGCCAGCAGTTTTAACGTAGGAAACACCATATATTTT
clone size: .; V gene: TRBV6-5; J gene: TRBJ2-3; D gene: .; CDR3 protein: CASSYKRPSVSDTQYF; CDR3 DNA: TGTGCCAGCAGTTATAAGCGGCCCTCTGTATCAGATACGCAGTATTTT
clone size: once; V gene: TRBV6-1; J gene: TRBJ1-1; D gene: .; CDR3 protein: CANSNRVTEAFF; CDR3 DNA: TGTGCCAACAGTAACAGGGTCACTGAAGCTTTCTTT
clone size: .; V gene: TRBV7-3; J gene: TRBJ2-7; D gene: .; CDR3 protein: CASSTQGGREQYF; CDR3 DNA: TGTGCCAGCAGCACACAGGGCGGGCGCGAGCAGTACTTC
clone size: .; V gene: TRBV5-4; J gene: TRBJ2-5; D gene: .; CDR3 protein: CASSPRTNQETQYF; CDR3 DNA: TGTGCCAGCAGCCCACGGACTAACCAAGAGACCCAGTACTTC
clone size: .; V gene: TRBV28; J gene: TRBJ2-5; D gene: .; CDR3 protein: CASKSGSGQETQYF; CDR3 DNA: TGTGCCAGCAAGTCGGGATCGGGCCAAGAGACCCAGTACTTC
clone size: .; V gene: TRBV7-6; J gene: TRBJ1-2; D gene: .; CDR3 protein: CASSPGGDPYGYTF; CDR3 DNA: TGTGCCAGCAGCCCGGGCGGGGACCCCTATGGCTACACCTTC
clone size: .; V gene: TRBV13; J gene: TRBJ1-6; D gene: .; CDR3 protein: CASSLGGTRYNSPLHF; CDR3 DNA: TGTGCCAGCAGCTTAGGGGGGACACGCTATAATTCACCCCTCCACTTT
clone size: .; V gene: TRBV27; J gene: TRBJ1-1; D gene: .; CDR3 protein: CASSLGQGLGTEAFF; CDR3 DNA: TGTGCCAGCAGTTTGGGCCAGGGGCTCGGAACTGAAGCTTTCTTT
clone size: .; V gene: TRBV9; J gene: TRBJ1-2; D gene: TRBD1; CDR3 protein: CASSVQRDRGLDGYTF; CDR3 DNA: TGTGCCAGCAGCGTACAACGGGACAGGGGATTGGACGGCTACACCTTC
clone size: .; V gene: TRBV4-1; J gene: TRBJ2-3; D gene: .; CDR3 protein: CASSQGAASTSTDTQYF; CDR3 DNA: TGCGCCAGCAGCCAAGGGGCGGCTTCTACTAGCACAGATACGCAGTATTTT
clone size: .; V gene: TRBV4-3; J gene: TRBJ2-3; D gene: TRBD1; CDR3 protein: CASSQEKDRVTDTQYF; CDR3 DNA: TGCGCCAGCAGCCAGGAAAAAGACAGGGTCACAGATACGCAGTATTTT
clone size: .; V gene: TRBV28; J gene: TRBJ2-7; D gene: .; CDR3 protein: CASSLPHEQYF; CDR3 DNA: TGTGCCAGCAGTTTGCCCCACGAGCAGTACTTC
clone size: .; V gene: TRBV7-9; J gene: TRBJ2-5; D gene: .; CDR3 protein: CASQFLKETQYF; CDR3 DNA: TGTGCCAGCCAGTTCCTCAAAGAGACCCAGTACTTC
clone size: .; V gene: TRBV13; J gene: TRBJ2-5; D gene: .; CDR3 protein: CASSLGSRVQETQYF; CDR3 DNA: TGTGCCAGCAGCTTAGGTTCAAGGGTTCAAGAGACCCAGTACTTC
clone size: .; V gene: TRBV2; J gene: TRBJ1-1; D gene: .; CDR3 protein: CASSDRLNTEAFF; CDR3 DNA: TGTGCCAGCAGTGACAGATTGAACACTGAAGCTTTCTTT
clone size: .; V gene: TRBV28; J gene: TRBJ2-7; D gene: .; CDR3 protein: CASSWTGLDSYEQYF; CDR3 DNA: TGTGCCAGCAGTTGGACAGGACTAGACTCCTACGAGCAGTACTTC
clone size: .; V gene: TRBV12-5; J gene: TRBJ2-5; D gene: .; CDR3 protein: CASQRSQETQYF; CDR3 DNA: TGTGCTAGTCAGCGGAGTCAAGAGACCCAGTACTTC
clone size: .; V gene: TRBV27; J gene: TRBJ2-7; D gene: TRBD2; CDR3 protein: CASSLSGGTYEQYF; CDR3 DNA: TGTGCCAGCAGCCTTAGCGGGGGAACCTACGAGCAGTACTTC
clone size: .; V gene: TRBV30; J gene: TRBJ1-6; D gene: .; CDR3 protein: CAWSPGTGNSPLHF; CDR3 DNA: TGTGCCTGGAGTCCCGGGACGGGAAATTCACCCCTCCACTTT
clone size: .; V gene: TRBV2; J gene: TRBJ2-5; D gene: .; CDR3 protein: CASNSGQGQETQYF; CDR3 DNA: TGTGCCAGCAATTCAGGGCAGGGCCAAGAGACCCAGTACTTC
clone size: .; V gene: TRBV11-2; J gene: TRBJ2-1; D gene: .; CDR3 protein: CASSNRGNEQFF; CDR3 DNA: TGTGCCAGCAGCAACAGAGGTAATGAGCAGTTCTTC
clone size: once; V gene: TRBV12-5; J gene: TRBJ2-6; D gene: .; CDR3 protein: CASGAHDLPGQSRANVLTF; CDR3 DNA: TGTGCTAGTGGTGCACACGATTTGCCAGGACAAAGTCGGGCCAACGTCCTGACTTTC
clone size: few; V gene: TRBV7-8; J gene: TRBJ2-7; D gene: TRBD2; CDR3 protein: CASSLSVIAGGEYEQYF; CDR3 DNA: TGTGCCAGCAGCTTAAGCGTCATAGCGGGGGGCGAGTACGAGCAGTACTTC
clone size: .; V gene: TRBV25-1; J gene: TRBJ2-5; D gene: .; CDR3 protein: CASSEHSKETQYF; CDR3 DNA: TGTGCCAGCAGTGAGCACAGCAAAGAGACCCAGTACTTC
clone size: .; V gene: TRBV6-6; J gene: TRBJ1-5; D gene: .; CDR3 protein: CASSYQGSGAQPQHF; CDR3 DNA: TGTGCCAGCAGTTACCAGGGCAGCGGGGCTCAGCCCCAGCATTTT
clone size: .; V gene: TRBV19; J gene: TRBJ2-5; D gene: .; CDR3 protein: CASSPGAMDQETQYF; CDR3 DNA: TGTGCCAGTAGCCCAGGGGCAATGGACCAAGAGACCCAGTACTTC
clone size: .; V gene: TRBV7-2; J gene: TRBJ2-4; D gene: .; CDR3 protein: CASSLGASPIEGQYF; CDR3 DNA: TGTGCCAGCAGCTTAGGGGCGTCACCCATAGAGGGTCAGTACTTC
clone size: once; V gene: TRBV6-6; J gene: TRBJ1-2; D gene: .; CDR3 protein: CASSLDGYTF; CDR3 DNA: TGTGCCAGCAGTTTGGATGGCTACACCTTC
clone size: once; V gene: TRBV5-1; J gene: TRBJ2-7; D gene: .; CDR3 protein: CASSLALADYEQYF; CDR3 DNA: TGCGCCAGCAGCTTGGCCTTGGCTGATTACGAGCAGTACTTC
clone size: .; V gene: TRBV18; J gene: TRBJ2-2; D gene: TRBD1; CDR3 protein: CASSRTGNTGELFF; CDR3 DNA: TGTGCCAGCTCCCGGACAGGGAACACCGGGGAGCTGTTTTTT
clone size: .; V gene: TRBV5-6; J gene: TRBJ2-2; D gene: TRBD1; CDR3 protein: CASRQGATGELFF; CDR3 DNA: TGTGCCAGCAGACAGGGGGCCACCGGGGAGCTGTTTTTT
clone size: .; V gene: TRBV2; J gene: TRBJ1-1; D gene: .; CDR3 protein: CASSETAMNTEAFF; CDR3 DNA: TGTGCCAGCAGTGAAACAGCTATGAACACTGAAGCTTTCTTT
clone size: .; V gene: TRBV18; J gene: TRBJ2-2; D gene: .; CDR3 protein: CASSPSDSPQANTGELFF; CDR3 DNA: TGTGCCAGCTCACCATCCGACAGTCCCCAAGCGAACACCGGGGAGCTGTTTTTT
clone size: .; V gene: TRBV6-1; J gene: TRBJ1-2; D gene: .; CDR3 protein: CASSETTVDGYTF; CDR3 DNA: TGTGCCAGCAGTGAAACGACCGTGGATGGCTACACCTTC
clone size: .; V gene: TRBV28; J gene: TRBJ2-3; D gene: TRBD1; CDR3 protein: CASSPIDRAYTDTQYF; CDR3 DNA: TGTGCCAGCAGTCCAATCGACAGGGCCTACACAGATACGCAGTATTTT
clone size: .; V gene: TRBV13; J gene: TRBJ2-5; D gene: TRBD2; CDR3 protein: CASSSVASGGADGETQYF; CDR3 DNA: TGTGCCAGCAGTTCCGTCGCGAGCGGGGGGGCCGACGGAGAGACCCAGTACTTC
clone size: .; V gene: TRBV27; J gene: TRBJ2-7; D gene: .; CDR3 protein: CASSFSQGTVSYEQYF; CDR3 DNA: TGTGCCAGCAGTTTTTCACAAGGGACCGTCTCCTACGAGCAGTACTTC
clone size: .; V gene: TRBV5-8; J gene: TRBJ2-7; D gene: TRBD2; CDR3 protein: CASSLVSSGYEQYF; CDR3 DNA: TGTGCCAGCAGCTTGGTTTCTAGCGGGTACGAGCAGTACTTC
clone size: .; V gene: TRBV10-3; J gene: TRBJ2-7; D gene: .; CDR3 protein: CAIRGSADMSYEQYF; CDR3 DNA: TGTGCCATTCGCGGATCGGCAGACATGTCCTACGAGCAGTACTTC
clone size: .; V gene: TRBV27; J gene: TRBJ1-2; D gene: .; CDR3 protein: CASSPDNYGYTF; CDR3 DNA: TGTGCCAGCAGTCCCGATAACTATGGCTACACCTTC